These T cell receptor beta chains were read from a single sample in a study of blood T cell repertoires in COVID-19. Measured with immunoSEQ multiplex PCR; TCRdb has only the in-frame clones, and not every one. The sample has about 180,000 clones, 60% to 80% seen once. Sample: PBMCs or T cells enriched from blood (not recorded which). These receptors were obtained from a woman aged 50 to 65 who had recovered from COVID-19. CDR3s include the opening cysteine and the closing phenylalanine or tryptophan. A D gene is named only where the DNA matches it firmly. Clone size appears in some rows only: once, few, many, or a class for an expanded clone.

d_call	clone_size	v_call	j_call	cdr3_aa	cdr3_nt
TRBD1	-	TRBV28	TRBJ2-7	CASRWEQGVSYEQYF	TGTGCCAGCAGGTGGGAACAGGGGGTCTCCTACGAGCAGTACTTC
-	once	TRBV29-1	TRBJ1-1	CSVVGRLMNTEAFF	TGCAGCGTTGTGGGGAGGTTAATGAACACTGAAGCTTTCTTT
-	-	TRBV6-4	TRBJ2-1	CASSRGTGSYNEQFF	TGTGCCAGCAGCCGAGGCACGGGCTCCTACAATGAGCAGTTCTTC
-	-	TRBV28	TRBJ1-1	CASSLPGGNTEAFF	TGTGCCAGCAGCCTCCCGGGGGGGAACACTGAAGCTTTCTTT
-	-	TRBV21-1	TRBJ2-7	CASSNSASGSYHEQYF	TGTGCCAGCAGCAATTCGGCTAGCGGGAGCTATCACGAGCAGTACTTC
TRBD1	few	TRBV24-1	TRBJ2-1	CATARTGVYNEQFF	TGTGCCACAGCTAGGACAGGGGTCTACAATGAGCAGTTCTTC
-	few	TRBV2	TRBJ2-7	CASSPQWARGEQYF	TGTGCCAGCAGCCCTCAGTGGGCTAGGGGGGAGCAGTACTTC
-	-	TRBV7-9	TRBJ1-2	CASSLGLWDGYTF	TGTGCCAGCAGCCTGGGACTTTGGGATGGCTACACCTTC
-	few	TRBV14	TRBJ1-1	CASSQRGEWGGAFF	TGTGCCAGCAGCCAAAGAGGGGAGTGGGGGGGAGCTTTCTTT
TRBD1	-	TRBV18	TRBJ2-5	CASSLLPGQGEETQYF	TGTGCCAGCTCACTACTACCGGGACAGGGTGAGGAGACCCAGTACTTC
-	-	TRBV10-3	TRBJ1-6	CATTGSDSPLHF	TGTGCCACCACAGGCAGTGATTCACCCCTCCACTTT
-	-	TRBV5-1	TRBJ1-2	CASSFKAENYGYTF	TGCGCCAGCAGCTTTAAGGCGGAAAACTATGGCTACACCTTC
TRBD1	-	TRBV5-1	TRBJ2-7	CASSVGQAITYEQYF	TGCGCCAGCAGCGTCGGACAGGCCATTACCTACGAGCAGTACTTC
TRBD1	-	TRBV3-1/TRBV3-2	TRBJ1-5	CASRGQGTDQPQHF	TGTGCCAGCAGGGGACAGGGAACTGATCAGCCCCAGCATTTT
-	-	TRBV2	TRBJ1-2	CASSDSRENGYTF	TGTGCCAGCAGTGACAGCCGGGAAAATGGCTACACCTTC
TRBD1	-	TRBV11-2	TRBJ2-5	CASSLDSDRVRYETQYF	TGTGCCAGCAGCTTAGATTCGGACAGGGTCCGATACGAGACCCAGTACTTC
-	-	TRBV24-1	TRBJ2-5	CATSDRRGQETQYF	TGTGCCACCAGTGATAGAAGGGGACAAGAGACCCAGTACTTC
TRBD1	-	TRBV4-2	TRBJ2-7	CASSQEGDRAYEQYF	TGTGCCAGCAGCCAAGAAGGAGACAGGGCCTACGAGCAGTACTTC
-	-	TRBV15	TRBJ2-1	CATSRDWGVGNEQFF	TGTGCCACCAGCAGAGATTGGGGGGTGGGCAATGAGCAGTTCTTC
TRBD1	-	TRBV3-1/TRBV3-2	TRBJ1-3	CASSHTGAGNTIYF	TGTGCCAGCAGCCACACAGGGGCTGGAAACACCATATATTTT
-	-	TRBV24-1	TRBJ2-1	CATGSPYNEQFF	TGTGCCACCGGTAGTCCCTACAATGAGCAGTTCTTC
TRBD1	-	TRBV18	TRBJ1-2	CASSPRTGDGYGYTF	TGTGCCAGCTCACCCCGCACAGGGGATGGCTATGGCTACACCTTC
-	-	TRBV7-3	TRBJ2-6	CASSLSAGGANVLTF	TGTGCCAGCAGCTTATCGGCGGGCGGGGCCAACGTCCTGACTTTC
-	-	TRBV29-1	TRBJ2-5	CSVASYRALETQYF	TGCAGCGTTGCCTCGTACAGGGCGTTAGAGACCCAGTACTTC
-	-	TRBV28	TRBJ1-5	CASSFSPSNQPQHF	TGTGCCAGCAGTTTCTCTCCCAGCAATCAGCCCCAGCATTTT
-	once	TRBV30	TRBJ2-3	CAWSPGTDSTQYF	TGTGCCTGGAGTCCAGGGACGGACAGCACGCAGTATTTT
TRBD1	-	TRBV6-1	TRBJ2-7	CASSDTGQGPYEQYF	TGTGCCAGCAGTGATACGGGACAGGGCCCCTACGAGCAGTACTTC
-	once	TRBV30	TRBJ1-1	CAWSPWTHSEAFF	TGTGCCTGGAGTCCATGGACACACTCTGAAGCTTTCTTT
-	-	TRBV7-3	TRBJ1-1	CASSLSGNTEAFF	TGTGCCAGCAGCTTATCAGGGAACACTGAAGCTTTCTTT
-	-	TRBV30	TRBJ1-6	CAWSTGTLNSPLHF	TGTGCCTGGAGTACGGGAACCTTGAATTCACCCCTCCACTTT
TRBD2	-	TRBV5-5	TRBJ2-7	CASSFGGSPDYEQYF	TGTGCCAGCAGCTTCGGCGGGAGTCCCGATTACGAGCAGTACTTC
TRBD2	-	TRBV7-8	TRBJ2-7	CASSFLADSSYEQYF	TGTGCCAGCAGCTTTCTAGCGGATAGCTCCTACGAGCAGTACTTC
-	once	TRBV10-2	TRBJ2-1	CASSEFISYNEQFF	TGCGCCAGCAGTGAGTTTATATCCTACAATGAGCAGTTCTTC
-	-	TRBV4-1	TRBJ2-1	CASSQDSPAGTRNEQFF	TGCGCCAGCAGCCAAGATTCCCCAGCGGGGACAAGGAATGAGCAGTTCTTC
TRBD1	-	TRBV28	TRBJ1-3	CASSSRSPGQGGLSSGNTIYF	TGTGCCAGCAGTTCAAGGTCACCGGGACAGGGAGGGTTGAGTTCTGGAAACACCATATATTTT
-	-	TRBV5-1	TRBJ2-6	CASRSGVRANVLTF	TGCGCCAGCAGGTCAGGGGTCAGGGCCAACGTCCTGACTTTC
-	-	TRBV5-1	TRBJ2-5	CASSTDSKETQYF	TGCGCCAGCAGCACCGACAGTAAAGAGACCCAGTACTTC
-	few	TRBV5-1	TRBJ2-6	CASSLTGSGANVLTF	TGCGCCAGCAGTTTAACAGGGTCTGGGGCCAACGTCCTGACTTTC
-	-	TRBV30	TRBJ2-2	CAWSVGGTGELFF	TGTGCCTGGAGTGTAGGGGGAACCGGGGAGCTGTTTTTT
TRBD1	-	TRBV11-2	TRBJ2-3	CASSLNRGTDTQYF	TGTGCCAGCAGCTTAAACAGGGGAACAGATACGCAGTATTTT
TRBD1	-	TRBV28	TRBJ1-5	CASRFRGLGNQPQHF	TGTGCCAGCAGGTTCAGGGGGCTGGGCAATCAGCCCCAGCATTTT
-	-	TRBV5-4	TRBJ1-1	CASSPPRAQGLVGNTEAFF	TGTGCCAGCAGTCCTCCCCGCGCTCAGGGTTTAGTTGGGAACACTGAAGCTTTCTTT
TRBD2	-	TRBV15	TRBJ2-7	CATSRPTSESSYEQYF	TGTGCCACCAGCAGGCCCACTAGCGAGAGCTCCTACGAGCAGTACTTC
-	-	TRBV7-2	TRBJ1-3	CASSSAGGTGNTIYF	TGTGCCAGCAGCTCCGCCGGAGGCACTGGAAACACCATATATTTT
-	-	TRBV19	TRBJ1-1	CASTYGTVTEAFF	TGTGCCAGTACCTATGGCACAGTCACTGAAGCTTTCTTT
-	few	TRBV28	TRBJ1-3	CASRQGSRNTIYF	TGTGCCAGCAGACAGGGAAGTAGAAACACCATATATTTT
-	-	TRBV6-1	TRBJ1-2	CASSERTGSSRGYTF	TGTGCCAGCAGTGAAAGAACGGGTTCTTCGAGGGGCTACACCTTC
TRBD2	-	TRBV5-1	TRBJ2-1	CASSWTSINEQFF	TGCGCCAGCAGCTGGACTAGTATCAATGAGCAGTTCTTC
TRBD1	-	TRBV28	TRBJ1-2	CASSSPTRTGSNLTYGYTF	TGTGCCAGCAGTTCCCCTACGCGGACAGGTTCAAACCTAACCTATGGCTACACCTTC
-	many	TRBV5-4	TRBJ2-6	CASSLTVSSGANVLTF	TGTGCCAGCAGCTTGACAGTTTCATCTGGGGCCAACGTCCTGACTTTC
TRBD2	-	TRBV19	TRBJ2-1	CASRPQAASGDNEQFF	TGTGCCAGTAGACCCCAGGCGGCTAGCGGGGACAATGAGCAGTTCTTC
-	many	TRBV6-6	TRBJ1-1	CASRSENTEAFF	TGTGCCAGCAGATCAGAGAACACTGAAGCTTTCTTT
-	-	TRBV28	TRBJ2-1	CASSTPGGGNEQFF	TGTGCCAGCAGCACCCCGGGGGGCGGCAATGAGCAGTTCTTC
-	-	TRBV5-1	TRBJ2-1	CASSLGGSGNEQFF	TGCGCCAGCAGCCTGGGTGGGTCAGGCAATGAGCAGTTCTTC